One sample yielded the 20 T cell receptor beta chains listed below, sequenced in a study of T cells in Graves' hyperthyroidism and ophthalmopathy. The investigators amplified TCR beta CDR3 regions from RNA transcripts. TCR CDR3 underwent first-round RT-PCR with the HTBI primer set. TCRdb analysed the multiplex PCR reads with MiXCR anew, one entry per CDR3 protein. This table holds 500,000 to 650,000 distinct CDR3 sequences, about 20% found once. Material: blood. The origin of the receptors is a man aged 40-49 years with Graves' ophthalmopathy.

V and J are TRBV18 and TRBJ2-7, with 7 bases lining up with TRBD1. The V gene's germline CDR1 is KGHSH and CDR2 LQKENI. V lost 1 base and J lost 5; bases outside the gene matches: 5. The CDR3 is 14 residues long. The CDR3 sequence: CASSPQRQGHEQYF. The CDR3 DNA reads TGTGCCAGCTCACCACAGAGACAGGGCCACGAGCAGTACTTC.

In this sample, this clonotype turned up many times. V usage is TRBV3-1 and J usage is TRBJ1-2; 8 nucleotides line up with TRBD1. V gave up 5 bases and J gave up 5 bases; unmatched junction bases: 4. From germline, CDR1 is LGHDT and CDR2 YNNKEL (reference sequence). This CDR3 region has 13 residues. The CDR3 DNA is TGTGCCAGCAGCGCGGACAGGGTATATGGCTACACCTTC. Protein sequence: CASSADRVYGYTF.

V and J are TRBV20-1 and TRBJ2-7; 14 nucleotides line up with TRBD2. Trimming cost V 3 bases and J 7 bases; bases outside gene matches: 5. This CDR3 contains 14 residues. CDR1 is DFQATT and CDR2 is SNEGSKA in the germline V gene (reference sequence). CDR3 in amino acids: CSARGLAGVFEQYF. The DNA for the CDR3 is TGCAGTGCTAGGGGACTAGCGGGAGTTTTTGAGCAGTACTTC.

V and J are TRBV20-1 and TRBJ1-5, with unresolved D. Trimming removed 6 bases from V and 0 bases from J, with 15 bases in between. The germline CDR1 and CDR2 sequences are DFQATT and SNEGSKA (reference sequence). This CDR3 spans 15 amino acids. The CDR3 spells CSATDGPYSNQPQHF. The DNA of the CDR3 is TGCAGTGCCACCGACGGCCCTTATAGCAATCAGCCCCAGCATTTT.

This rearrangement joins TRBV11-2 to TRBJ2-1; 7 bases align to TRBD2. With V trimmed by 1 base and J by 6 bases, 15 bases remained unmatched. Germline CDR1 and CDR2: SGHAT and FQNNGV. CDR3 length: 18 residues. The CDR3 nucleotides are TGTGCCAGCAGCTTAGGAGGGATCACGGGAGGAACGTCCAATGAGCAGTTCTTC. It specifies CASSLGGITGGTSNEQFF.

The chain uses TRBV2 and TRBJ1-1, with D possibly being TRBD1 (5 bases). Per the germline V gene, CDR1 is SNHLY and CDR2 is FYNNEI. The CDR3 consists of 15 residues. V was cut by 10 bases and J by 11 bases, with 29 bases left in between. In DNA form, the CDR3 reads TGTGCCACCCGGGACGGAGGATACACTGATGTCGGGGCTTTCTTT. This gives the protein CATRDGGYTDVGAFF.

V and J are TRBV12-3 or TRBV12-4 and TRBJ1-5; 8 positions match TRBD1. J lost 1 base, V lost 6 bases, and 5 bases had no gene match. This CDR3 spans 15 amino acids. CDR3 sequence (DNA): TGTGCCAGCAGAGGGAGGACAGGGAGCAATCAGCCCCAGCATTTT. It specifies CASRGRTGSNQPQHF.

In its sample, this clonotype was seen a few times. V and J are TRBV2 and TRBJ2-1; the D is unclear. Trimming removed 11 bases at V and 7 bases at J, with 6 bases between. The CDR3 is 9 amino acids. Germline V gives CDR1 SNHLY, CDR2 FYNNEI. CDR3 loop: CAGFNEQFF. The CDR3 bases are TGTGCCGGTTTTAATGAGCAGTTCTTC. The complete variable domain, with remaining parts taken from reference TRBV2 and TRBJ2-1, reads EPEVTQTPSHQVTQMGQEVILRCVPISNHLYFYWYRQILGQKVEFLVSFYNNEISEKSEIFDDQFSVERPDGSNFTLKIRSTKLEDSAMYFCAGFNEQFFGPGTRLTVL.

The chain combines TRBV27 with TRBJ1-3, with D possibly being TRBD1 (5 bases). Trimming removed 8 bases at V and 0 bases at J, with 8 bases between. The germline V gene has CDR1 MNHEY and CDR2 SMNVEV (reference sequence). This CDR3 has 13 amino acids. For the CDR3, the DNA is TGTGCCAGCTCGACAGTCTCTGGAAACACCATATATTTT. It yields the protein CASSTVSGNTIYF.

This clonotype was found a few times. The chain links TRBV20-1 to TRBJ2-7, with D possibly matching TRBD2 (5 bases). The CDR3 has 17 amino acids. Between the trimmed V and J ends, which lost 0 bases and 0 bases, there was a span of 18 bases. Germline-derived CDR1 and CDR2 are DFQATT and SNEGSKA (reference sequence). CDR3 protein: CSARDSGRTSLSYEQYF. The DNA for the CDR3 is TGCAGTGCTAGAGATTCGGGGAGAACATCCCTCTCCTACGAGCAGTACTTC.

The rearrangement uses TRBV27 and TRBJ2-7; TRBD1 agrees at 10 bases. Germline-derived CDR1 and CDR2 are MNHEY and SMNVEV (reference sequence). With 8 bases clipped from V and 0 bases from J, the junction kept 7 bases outside the gene matches. This CDR3 region has 15 residues. The CDR3 bases are TGTGCCAGCCGCCGGGACAGGGGTGGCTCCTACGAGCAGTACTTC. Translated, it gives CASRRDRGGSYEQYF.

This clonotype has just a few counts. The V call is TRBV20-1, the J call TRBJ2-7; 8 nucleotides agree with TRBD2. The junction had 8 bases not matched to a gene; V was cut back by 1 base and J by 3 bases. This CDR3 is 15 amino acids long. Germline V CDR1 and CDR2: DFQATT, SNEGSKA (reference sequence). As DNA, the CDR3 is TGCAGTGCTAGAGTAACTAGCGGAATGGGCTACGAGCAGTACTTC. Its translation is CSARVTSGMGYEQYF.

There are many counts of this clonotype. The chain has TRBV12-3 or TRBV12-4 and TRBJ2-1; 14 bases are shared with TRBD2. This CDR3 has 15 amino acids. Losses at the gene ends were 6 bases for V and 9 bases for J; bases not matched to a gene: 7. The CDR3 nucleotides are TGTGCCAGCAGGTTGACTAGCGGGGGGGCCGTTGAGCAGTTCTTC. Protein sequence: CASRLTSGGAVEQFF.

This clonotype was seen many times. The chain uses TRBV10-3 and TRBJ2-5; D remains unclear. This CDR3 has 16 amino acids. V gave up 3 bases and J gave up 4 bases, with 18 bases separating them. Looked up from germline, CDR1 is ENHRY and CDR2 is SYGVKD. CDR3 DNA sequence: TGTGCCATCAGTGATCCGCGAGTCGCCGCTCTAGAGACCCAGTACTTC. This codes for CAISDPRVAALETQYF.

The chain uses TRBV11-3 and TRBJ2-1, with a weak D call TRBD1 (6 bases). This CDR3 spans 17 amino acids. The V gene lost 4 bases and the J gene lost 5 bases, with 21 bases spanning the gap. Germline CDR1 and CDR2: SGHNT and YENEEA. The CDR3 protein is CASSSGVGERRHNEQFF. CDR3 DNA: TGTGCCAGCAGCTCAGGGGTCGGGGAGAGACGACACAATGAGCAGTTCTTC. Together with reference TRBV11-3 and TRBJ2-1, the CDR3 gives the full variable domain: EAGVVQSPRYKIIEKKQPVAFWCNPISGHNTLYWYLQNLGQGPELLIRYENEEAVDDSQLPKDRFSAERLKGVDSTLKIQPAELGDSAVYLCASSSGVGERRHNEQFFGPGTRLTVL.

This clonotype was detected a few times. This sequence joins TRBV7-2 and TRBJ2-7; D gene uncertain. Trimming left V 0 bases short and J 5 bases short, with 11 bases between. Germline V gene sequence: CDR1 SGHTA, CDR2 FQGNSA. CDR3 length equals 14 residues. The CDR3 is CASSLAHLQHEQYF. The CDR3 DNA follows: TGTGCCAGCAGCTTAGCGCACCTTCAGCACGAGCAGTACTTC.

This clonotype was seen at least ten times. The V call is TRBV7-9, the J call TRBJ2-3; TRBD2 matches at 12 bases. J gave up 0 bases and V 2 bases, and 0 bases lay outside the gene matches. This CDR3 has 16 amino acids. Per the germline V gene, CDR1 is SEHNR and CDR2 is FQNEAQ (reference sequence). The CDR3, as DNA: TGTGCCAGCAGCTTACTAGCGGGAGGGAGCACAGATACGCAGTATTTT. Amino acids: CASSLLAGGSTDTQYF.

This chain joins TRBV5-8 and TRBJ2-7; TRBD1 aligns across 10 bases. The germline V gene has CDR1 SGHTS and CDR2 YDEGEE. V lost 4 bases to trimming and J lost 6 bases; unmatched junction nucleotides: 10. The CDR3 is 15 residues long. CDR3 protein: CASSIRQGARGEQYF. The DNA for the CDR3 is TGTGCCAGCAGCATCCGACAGGGGGCAAGGGGCGAGCAGTACTTC.

In its sample, this clonotype was seen a few times. The rearrangement links TRBV5-6 to TRBJ2-3; D not resolved. The CDR3 is 14 amino acids. Trimming removed 0 bases at V and 5 bases at J, with 10 bases between. CDR1 SGHDT and CDR2 YYEEEE come from the germline V gene. CDR3 in DNA: TGTGCCAGCAGCTTGGCTCTGGCGATAGATACGCAGTATTTT. It translates to CASSLALAIDTQYF.

The rearrangement joins TRBV5-1 to TRBJ2-7, with D possibly matching TRBD2 (6 bases). The germline V gene has CDR1 SGHRS and CDR2 YFSETQ. The V gene lost 3 bases and the J gene lost 4 bases, with 17 bases spanning the gap. The CDR3 is 15 amino acids. The CDR3 bases are TGCGCCAGCAGCTCTGCAGGGAGGTTGTTGTACGAGCAGTACTTC. This translates into CASSSAGRLLYEQYF.